Sequencing of this T cell receptor (beta chain) was carried out in a study of CD8+ T cells in alopecia areata. Study as a whole: Patients remained on tofacitinib for 6 to 18 months and then went 6 months without it. Percentage of affected scalp area was the basis on which treated patients' severity was scored. Regarding the study as a whole: TCR sharing was clearer in mice than between patients, perhaps partly owing to patient HLA diversity. Under tofacitinib, fewer expanded CD8+ clones appeared among the top 100 scalp clones.

For this clone: The antigen is unknown.

As for treatment: oral pan-JAK inhibitor, 5-10 mg twice daily. The sequencing template was cDNA reverse transcribed from extracted RNA. Produced via immunoSEQ multiplex PCR; TCRdb's table is partial and in-frame only. The repertoire holds around 190,000 clones, with 55% to 70% as singletons. With 7 bases removed from V and 7 bases from J, the gap between germline ends came to 8 bases. Germline CDR1 is SQVTM and CDR2 is ANQGSEA. This CDR3 is 10 amino acids long. This TCR was recovered from a human donor with alopecia areata. The rearrangement joins TRBV29-1 to TRBJ2-1; D is ambiguous. Sequencing was performed on CD4+ T cells sorted from blood, taken at week 4, from a patient treated with tofacitinib. The CDR3 reads CSAGRNEQFF. CDR3 DNA: TGCAGCGCAGGTCGGAATGAGCAGTTCTTC.